This TCR beta chain originates from a study of Tregs in tolerant kidney transplant recipients. The CDR3 totals 10 residues. Between the trimmed V and J ends, which lost 3 bases and 7 bases, there was a span of 4 bases. The germline CDR1 and CDR2 sequences are DFQATT and SNEGSKA (reference sequence). Notes on this clone: Its antigen is currently unknown.

Sequencing used immunoSEQ multiplex PCR; TCRdb keeps in-frame clones, though not all of them. Here the sample spans about 100,000 clones, almost 90% being singletons. Study-level points and caveats: Some patients' samples used different primers over time, so nucleotide sequences weren't comparable. In tolerant patients, donor-specific Tregs outgrew total Tregs, suggesting antigen-driven expansion.

The receptor was derived from a human donor who received a combined kidney and bone marrow transplant. The J gene is TRBJ2-1, the V gene TRBV20-1; D is uncertain. Sequences were derived from CD4+ T cells from blood, sampled before the transplant. This CDR3 reads CSASMNEQFF. The CDR3 coding sequence is TGCAGTGCTAGTATGAATGAGCAGTTCTTC.